The 22 T cell receptor beta chains given below trace back to one sample, sequenced in a study of blood T cells in healthy people across ages. The second PCR ran about 7 to 12 cycles with a sample-barcoded 5' primer and J-beta primers. TCRdb re-derived calls from the 5' RACE reads in MiXCR, one entry per CDR3 protein. The table shows around 1,800,000 distinct CDR3 sequences, with about two fifths occurring only once. Source material: blood. The origin of the receptors is a human donor in good health.

The rearrangement uses TRBV7-2 and TRBJ1-5; D unclear. The germline CDR1 and CDR2 sequences are SGHTA and FQGNSA. The CDR3 is 13 amino acids. The V end was cut by 4 bases, the J end by 5 bases, with 9 bases between. For the CDR3, the DNA is TGTGCCAGCAGCTCGGACGAAGATCAGCCCCAGCATTTT. Its translation: CASSSDEDQPQHF.

The chain employs TRBV6-5 and TRBJ2-7, with D perhaps matching TRBD1 or TRBD2 (5 bases each). Germline V gene data show CDR1 as MNHEY and CDR2 as SVGAGI. Trimming pared 4 bases from V and 0 bases from J, leaving 13 bases between. The CDR3 runs 15 residues. CDR3 protein: CASSSSRDASYEQYF. As DNA, the CDR3 is TGTGCCAGCAGTTCCAGCCGGGACGCCTCCTACGAGCAGTACTTC.

This clonotype was observed a handful of times. J is TRBJ2-3 and V is TRBV7-2; D is tentatively TRBD1 or TRBD2 (5 bases each). From germline, CDR1 is SGHTA and CDR2 FQGNSA. The V gene lost 3 bases and the J gene lost 4 bases, with 11 bases spanning the gap. The CDR3 is 14 residues long. Here the CDR3 DNA reads TGTGCCAGCAGCTTGGGACCCCGCCCAGATACGCAGTATTTT. Protein product: CASSLGPRPDTQYF.

The chain couples TRBV5-6 to TRBJ1-2, with D unclear. Deletions cut 1 base from V and 8 bases from J, with 15 bases between. Per germline, CDR1 SGHDT and CDR2 YYEEEE. The CDR3 consists of 14 residues. For the CDR3, the DNA is TGTGCCAGCAGCTTGTTTCAAACCTCCCCGGGCTACACCTTC. Translating gives CASSLFQTSPGYTF.

This clonotype has only a few counts. This chain uses TRBV5-1 with TRBJ2-5; possible D gene TRBD2, 6 bases. The J call may be wrong; the DNA end is better matched by TRBJ2-7. From germline, CDR1 is SGHRS and CDR2 YFSETQ. The CDR3 sequence is 14 residues long. CDR3 amino acids: CASRWRDGEREQYF. CDR3 coding DNA: TGCGCCAGCAGATGGAGGGACGGAGAACGCGAGCAGTACTTC.

V usage is TRBV10-3 and J usage is TRBJ2-3; 7 bases agree with TRBD1. The CDR3 is 15 residues long. V was pared by 2 bases and J by 2 bases, with 4 bases of the junction left unmatched. Germline CDR1 and CDR2: ENHRY and SYGVKD. CDR3 residues: CAISEQQGYTDTQYF. In DNA form, the CDR3 reads TGTGCCATCAGTGAGCAACAGGGGTACACAGATACGCAGTATTTT.

The chain carries TRBV20-1 and TRBJ1-2, with D maybe TRBD1 (6 bases). V was shortened by 5 bases and J by 4 bases, with 17 bases between the two germline ends. Germline values: CDR1 DFQATT, CDR2 SNEGSKA (reference sequence). The CDR3 length is 14 residues. The CDR3 sequence is CSAPPNRAPYGYTF. CDR3 sequence (DNA): TGCAGTGCTCCTCCTAACAGGGCCCCCTATGGCTACACCTTC.

The chain couples TRBV14 to TRBJ2-5; no firm D call. The J call may be incorrect, as the DNA end agrees better with TRBJ2-7. The length of the CDR3 is 12 residues. Germline-derived CDR1 and CDR2 are SGHDN and FVKESK. DNA of the CDR3: TGTGCCAGCAGCCAAGATCACCACGAGCAGTACTTC. Translation gives CASSQDHHEQYF.

This clonotype was detected once. The rearrangement uses TRBV12-3 or TRBV12-4 and TRBJ2-3; 7 nucleotides match TRBD2. V was clipped by 4 bases and J by 5 bases; unmatched bases: 15. The CDR3 contains 17 residues. DNA of the CDR3: TGTGCCAGCAGTTCGATCGGACTAGGCCGGGGGGAAGATACGCAGTATTTT. Protein sequence: CASSSIGLGRGEDTQYF.

The gene calls are TRBV7-9 and TRBJ1-1; D is possibly TRBD1 (5 bases). The length of the CDR3 is 14 residues. Germline values: CDR1 SEHNR, CDR2 FQNEAQ (reference sequence). V was clipped by 4 bases and J by 4 bases, with 13 bases between them. The CDR3 DNA reads as TGTGCCAGCAGCTGGGACCGGTCCCGCACTGAAGCTTTCTTT. Translation: CASSWDRSRTEAFF.

The rearrangement uses TRBV27 and TRBJ2-7; possibly TRBD1 for D (5 bases). Germline loops: CDR1 MNHEY, CDR2 SMNVEV (reference sequence). This CDR3 is built from 12 residues. The V end lost 2 bases, the J end lost 6 bases, and 8 bases lay between the germline ends. The CDR3 reads CASSLNRGEQYF. The CDR3 DNA sequence: TGTGCCAGCAGTTTAAATAGGGGCGAGCAGTACTTC.

The chain recombines TRBV9 with TRBJ1-2, with TRBD1 matching over 8 bases. Germline V gene lookup returns CDR1 SGDLS and CDR2 YYNGEE. The CDR3 spans 15 residues. Unmatched junction bases numbered 10, after V lost 5 bases and J lost 4 bases. In DNA, the CDR3 is TGTGCCAGCAGTCCCTGGACAGGGAGCCCCTATGGCTACACCTTC. It encodes CASSPWTGSPYGYTF.

The chain combines TRBV5-1 with TRBJ2-3; TRBD1 is a possible D gene (6 bases). Trimming cost V 3 bases and J 3 bases, with 11 bases left between them. Per the germline V gene, CDR1 is SGHRS and CDR2 is YFSETQ. CDR3 length equals 14 residues. The CDR3 here is CASSYVQGTDTQYF. Here the CDR3 DNA reads TGCGCCAGCAGCTACGTCCAGGGGACAGATACGCAGTATTTT.

The chain recombines TRBV7-2 with TRBJ2-4; possibly TRBD1 or TRBD2 for D (6 bases each). The J call may be wrong; the DNA end is better matched by TRBJ2-7. The CDR3 length is 16 residues. From germline, CDR1 is SGHTA and CDR2 FQGNSA. In DNA, the CDR3 is TGTGCCAGCAGAAATCACAGGGCGGGAAGATTCTACGAGCAGTACTTC. The encoded protein is CASRNHRAGRFYEQYF.

This clonotype was seen a few times. This rearrangement joins TRBV4-1 to TRBJ2-5; D is uncertain. Germline V gives CDR1 MGHRA, CDR2 YSYEKL. V lost 4 bases and J lost 1, with 19 bases in between. The CDR3 totals 17 residues. Here the CDR3 DNA reads TGCGCCAGCAGCCCGTATCCTAGTGGGATAGGCCAAGAGACCCAGTACTTC. The encoded protein is CASSPYPSGIGQETQYF.

There are a few counts of this clonotype. The V call is TRBV7-9, the J call TRBJ1-2; D is undetermined. The V gene's germline CDR1 is SEHNR and CDR2 FQNEAQ (reference sequence). The CDR3 covers 17 residues. Trimming pared 4 bases from V and 4 bases from J, leaving 22 bases between. The CDR3 DNA sequence: TGTGCCAGCAGCTCCAGCCATCCGCCCGACGTACCCTATGGCTACACCTTC. It specifies CASSSSHPPDVPYGYTF.

This clonotype occurred many times. In DNA, the CDR3 is TGCAGCGCCGGAGGGGCTAACACTGAAGCTTTCTTT. Amino acid sequence: CSAGGANTEAFF. The V and J genes are TRBV29-1 and TRBJ1-1; possible D gene TRBD1, 5 bases. Per germline, CDR1 SQVTM and CDR2 ANQGSEA. V lost 7 bases to trimming and J lost 2 bases, with 11 bases between them. This CDR3 comprises 12 residues.

The chain joins TRBV20-1 to TRBJ1-2; 7 bases are a match to TRBD1. This CDR3 has 14 residues. V lost 5 bases, J lost 4 bases, and 10 bases stayed unmatched. CDR1 and CDR2 from the germline V gene are DFQATT and SNEGSKA (reference sequence). The CDR3 spells CSAFTGDWLYGYTF. CDR3 in DNA: TGCAGTGCTTTCACAGGGGATTGGCTCTATGGCTACACCTTC.

Only a few counts were recorded for this clonotype. The chain employs TRBV6-2 or TRBV6-3 and TRBJ1-6; perhaps TRBD1 as D (5 bases). The CDR3 is 15 residues long. V was pared by 0 bases and J by 13 bases, with 16 bases between. CDR1 and CDR2 (germline): MNHEY, SVGEGT. The CDR3 is CASSYSGVEISPLHF. DNA of the CDR3: TGTGCCAGCAGTTACTCAGGGGTCGAAATTTCGCCCCTCCACTTT.

The rearrangement uses TRBV25-1 and TRBJ1-6, with 9 bases matching TRBD1. V gave up 5 bases and J gave up 7 bases; unmatched junction bases: 6. The CDR3 runs 15 residues. Germline-derived CDR1 and CDR2 are MGHDK and SYGVNS. The CDR3 DNA sequence: TGTGCCAGCAGTAAATCGACAGGGGGGAATTCACCCCTCCACTTT. It is translated as CASSKSTGGNSPLHF.

This chain connects TRBV20-1 to TRBJ2-5, with 7 bases fitting TRBD2. CDR1 and CDR2 (germline): DFQATT, SNEGSKA (reference sequence). The V gene end was trimmed by 3 bases and the J gene end by 1 base; junction bases not matched to a gene: 2. The length of the CDR3 is 13 residues. The CDR3 nucleotides read TGCAGTGCTAGTTTAGCGGGCCAAGAGACCCAGTACTTC. This translates into CSASLAGQETQYF.

DNA for the CDR3: TGTGCCAGCAGCCACTGGATGAAGGGATACACTGAAGCTTTCTTT. Amino acid sequence: CASSHWMKGYTEAFF. The chain uses TRBV11-1 and TRBJ1-1; D gene unclear. The CDR3 is 15 residues long. V lost 5 bases, J lost 3 bases, and 16 bases lay in between. Germline V lookup: CDR1 SGHAT, CDR2 FQDESV (reference sequence).